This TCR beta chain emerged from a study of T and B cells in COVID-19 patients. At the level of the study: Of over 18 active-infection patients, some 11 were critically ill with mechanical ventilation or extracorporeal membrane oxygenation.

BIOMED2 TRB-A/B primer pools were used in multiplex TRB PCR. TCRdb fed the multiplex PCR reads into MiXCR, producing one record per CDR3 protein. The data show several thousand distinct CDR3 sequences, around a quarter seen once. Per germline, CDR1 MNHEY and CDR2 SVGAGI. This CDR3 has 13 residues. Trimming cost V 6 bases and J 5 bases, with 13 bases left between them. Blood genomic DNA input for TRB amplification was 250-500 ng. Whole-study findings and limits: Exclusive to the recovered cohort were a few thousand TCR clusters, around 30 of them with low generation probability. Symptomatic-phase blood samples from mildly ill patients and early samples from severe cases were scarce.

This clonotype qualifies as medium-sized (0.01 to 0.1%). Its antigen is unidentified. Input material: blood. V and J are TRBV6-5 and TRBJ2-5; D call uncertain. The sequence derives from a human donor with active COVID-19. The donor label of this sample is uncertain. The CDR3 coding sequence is TGTGCCAGCAGCCGATTAGGATCTGAGACCCAGTACTTC. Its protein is CASSRLGSETQYF.